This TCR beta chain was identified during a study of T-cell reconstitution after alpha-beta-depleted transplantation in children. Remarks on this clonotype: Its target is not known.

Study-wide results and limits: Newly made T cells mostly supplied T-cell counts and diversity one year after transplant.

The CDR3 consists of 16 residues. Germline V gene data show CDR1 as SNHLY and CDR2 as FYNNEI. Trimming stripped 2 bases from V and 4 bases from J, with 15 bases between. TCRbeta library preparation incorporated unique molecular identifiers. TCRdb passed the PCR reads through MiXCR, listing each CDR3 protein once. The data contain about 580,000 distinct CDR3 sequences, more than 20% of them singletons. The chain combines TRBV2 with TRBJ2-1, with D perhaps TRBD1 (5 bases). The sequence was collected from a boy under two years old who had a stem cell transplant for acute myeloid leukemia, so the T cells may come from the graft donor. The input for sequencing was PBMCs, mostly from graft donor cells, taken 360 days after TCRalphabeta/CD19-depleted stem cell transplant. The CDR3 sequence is CASSERAGLWYNEQFF. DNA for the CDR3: TGTGCCAGCAGTGAACGGGCAGGGTTGTGGTACAATGAGCAGTTCTTC. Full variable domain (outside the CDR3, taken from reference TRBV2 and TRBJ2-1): EPEVTQTPSHQVTQMGQEVILRCVPISNHLYFYWYRQILGQKVEFLVSFYNNEISEKSEIFDDQFSVERPDGSNFTLKIRSTKLEDSAMYFCASSERAGLWYNEQFFGPGTRLTVL.